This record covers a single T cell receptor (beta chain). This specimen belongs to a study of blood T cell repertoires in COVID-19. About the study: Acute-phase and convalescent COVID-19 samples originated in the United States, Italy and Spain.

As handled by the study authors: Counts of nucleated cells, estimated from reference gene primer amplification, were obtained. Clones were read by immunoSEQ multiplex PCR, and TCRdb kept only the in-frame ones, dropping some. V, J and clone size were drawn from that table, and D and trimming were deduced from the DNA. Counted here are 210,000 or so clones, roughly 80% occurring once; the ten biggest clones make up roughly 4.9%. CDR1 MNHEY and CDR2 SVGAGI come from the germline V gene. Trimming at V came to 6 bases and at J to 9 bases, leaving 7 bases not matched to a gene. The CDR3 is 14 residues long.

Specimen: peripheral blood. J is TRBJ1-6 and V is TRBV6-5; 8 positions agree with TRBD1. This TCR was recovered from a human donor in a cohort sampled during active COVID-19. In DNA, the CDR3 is TGTGCCAGCAGAAACAGGGGGTCGAGTTCACCCCTCCACTTT. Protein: CASRNRGSSSPLHF.